This entry features one T cell receptor (beta chain) sequence. Antigen: not known. The germline V gene encodes CDR1 MDHEN and CDR2 SYDVKM. CDR3 size: 12 residues. Trimming stripped 6 bases from V and 5 bases from J, with 10 bases between. Documented time point: baseline, week 1 (first vaccination visit). Sample treatment: pre-vaccination baseline after standard-of-care therapy. Clones were sequenced by immunoSEQ multiplex PCR, and TCRdb holds only the in-frame ones, with some missing. The sample includes tens of thousands of clones, 70% to 90% seen only once; the top ten take less than 3%. This sample stems from a study of a mutant IDH1 vaccine in newly diagnosed glioma. Turning to the study itself: Patients previously underwent radiotherapy, temozolomide, or both, and most underwent both.

Study findings and constraints: Pseudoprogression seemed unlinked to shifts in top peripheral T cell clonotypes.

The chain combines TRBV28 with TRBJ1-2; no clear D gene. The material was PBMCs, obtained from a glioma patient treated with radiotherapy, temozolomide or both. The TCR originated in a man aged 40-49 years with glioma. The CDR3: CASSSMKYGYTF. The CDR3 DNA is TGTGCCAGCAGCTCGATGAAGTATGGCTACACCTTC.